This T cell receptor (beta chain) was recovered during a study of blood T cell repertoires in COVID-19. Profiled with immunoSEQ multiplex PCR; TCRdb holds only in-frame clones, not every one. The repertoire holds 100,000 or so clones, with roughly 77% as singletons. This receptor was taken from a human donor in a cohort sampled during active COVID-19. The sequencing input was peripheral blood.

CDR3: CASSTHGDRSYEQYF. The DNA for the CDR3 is TGTGCCAGCAGCACCCATGGGGACAGATCCTACGAGCAGTACTTC. The genes are TRBV21-1 and TRBJ2-7; the listed D gene, TRBD1, was not tested against the DNA. TRBV21-1 represents a pseudogene. CDR3 length: 15 amino acids.